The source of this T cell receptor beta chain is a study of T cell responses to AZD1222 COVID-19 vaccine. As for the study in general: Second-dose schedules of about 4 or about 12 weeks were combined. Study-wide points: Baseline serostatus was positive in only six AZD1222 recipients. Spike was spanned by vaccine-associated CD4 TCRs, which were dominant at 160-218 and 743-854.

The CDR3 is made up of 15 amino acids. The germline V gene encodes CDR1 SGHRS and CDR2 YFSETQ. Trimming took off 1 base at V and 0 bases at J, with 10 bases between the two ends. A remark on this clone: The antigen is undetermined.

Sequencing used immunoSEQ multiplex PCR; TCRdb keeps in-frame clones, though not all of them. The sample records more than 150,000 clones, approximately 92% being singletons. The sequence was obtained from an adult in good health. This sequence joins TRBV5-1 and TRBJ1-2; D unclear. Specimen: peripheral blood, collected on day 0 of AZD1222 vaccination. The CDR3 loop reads CASSLPDSANYGYTF. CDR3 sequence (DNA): TGCGCCAGCAGCTTGCCGGACTCTGCTAACTATGGCTACACCTTC.